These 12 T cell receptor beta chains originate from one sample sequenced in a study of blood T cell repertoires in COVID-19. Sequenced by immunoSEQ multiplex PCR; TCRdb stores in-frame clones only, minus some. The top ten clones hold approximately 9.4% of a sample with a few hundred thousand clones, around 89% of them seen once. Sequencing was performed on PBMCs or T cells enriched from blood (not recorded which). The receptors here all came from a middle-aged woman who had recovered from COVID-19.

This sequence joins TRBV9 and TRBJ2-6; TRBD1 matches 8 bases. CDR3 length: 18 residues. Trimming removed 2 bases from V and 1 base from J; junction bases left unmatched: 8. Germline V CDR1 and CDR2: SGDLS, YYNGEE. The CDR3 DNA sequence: TGTGCCAGCAGCGTCGCCGGGACAGGTTCTTCTGGGGCCAACGTCCTGACTTTC. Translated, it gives CASSVAGTGSSGANVLTF.

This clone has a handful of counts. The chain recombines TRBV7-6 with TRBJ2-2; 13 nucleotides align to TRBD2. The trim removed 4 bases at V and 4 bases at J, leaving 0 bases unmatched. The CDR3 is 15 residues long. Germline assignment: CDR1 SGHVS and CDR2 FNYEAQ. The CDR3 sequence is CASSWTSGSTGELFF. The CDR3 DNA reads TGTGCCAGCAGCTGGACTAGCGGGAGCACCGGGGAGCTGTTTTTT.

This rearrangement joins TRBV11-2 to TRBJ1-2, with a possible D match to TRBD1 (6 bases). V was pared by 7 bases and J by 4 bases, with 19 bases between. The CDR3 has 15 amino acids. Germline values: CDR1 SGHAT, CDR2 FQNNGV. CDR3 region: CASTLTGGQPYGYTF. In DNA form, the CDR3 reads TGTGCCAGCACCCTCACGGGGGGCCAACCCTATGGCTACACCTTC.

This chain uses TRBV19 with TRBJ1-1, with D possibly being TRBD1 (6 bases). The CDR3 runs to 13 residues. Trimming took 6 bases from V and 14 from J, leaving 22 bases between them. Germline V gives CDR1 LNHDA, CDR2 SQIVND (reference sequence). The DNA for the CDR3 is TGTGCCAGTAGAACGTACGGGACAACGTACGGCTTCTTT. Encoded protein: CASRTYGTTYGFF.

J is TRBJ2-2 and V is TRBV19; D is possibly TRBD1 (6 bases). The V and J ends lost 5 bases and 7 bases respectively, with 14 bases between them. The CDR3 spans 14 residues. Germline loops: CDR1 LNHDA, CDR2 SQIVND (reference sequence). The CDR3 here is CASSSRGHVGELFF. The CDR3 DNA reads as TGTGCCAGTAGTTCCAGGGGTCACGTCGGGGAGCTGTTTTTT.

CDR3 DNA: TGTGCCAGCAGGATTTTCTTTAGCGAGCAGTACTTC. Translating gives CASRIFFSEQYF. This chain joins TRBV9 and TRBJ2-7; D not resolved. Trimming removed 5 bases at V and 6 bases at J, with 12 bases between. Germline loops: CDR1 SGDLS, CDR2 YYNGEE. The CDR3 loop spans 12 amino acids.

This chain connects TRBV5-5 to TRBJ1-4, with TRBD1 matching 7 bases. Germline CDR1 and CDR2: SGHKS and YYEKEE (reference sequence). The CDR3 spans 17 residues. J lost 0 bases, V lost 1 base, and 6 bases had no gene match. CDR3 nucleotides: TGTGCCAGCAGCTTGACGGCCAGGGGGACAACTAATGAAAAACTGTTTTTT. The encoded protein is CASSLTARGTTNEKLFF.

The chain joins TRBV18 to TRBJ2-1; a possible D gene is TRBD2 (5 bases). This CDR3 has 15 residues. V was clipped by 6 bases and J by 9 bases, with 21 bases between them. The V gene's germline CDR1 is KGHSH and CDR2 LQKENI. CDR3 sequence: CASSLRAAPEGEQFF. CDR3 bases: TGTGCCAGCTCCCTGCGAGCGGCCCCTGAGGGTGAGCAGTTCTTC. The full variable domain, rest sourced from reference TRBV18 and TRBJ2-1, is NAGVMQNPRHLVRRRGQEARLRCSPMKGHSHVYWYRQLPEEGLKFMVYLQKENIIDESGMPKERFSAEFPKEGPSILRIQQVVRGDSAAYFCASSLRAAPEGEQFFGPGTRLTVL.

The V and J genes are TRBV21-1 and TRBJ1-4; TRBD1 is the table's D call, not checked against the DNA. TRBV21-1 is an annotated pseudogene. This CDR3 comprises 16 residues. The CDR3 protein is CASSSSSGTGWEKLFF. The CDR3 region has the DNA TGTGCCAGCAGCAGTAGCTCCGGGACAGGGTGGGAAAAACTGTTTTTT.

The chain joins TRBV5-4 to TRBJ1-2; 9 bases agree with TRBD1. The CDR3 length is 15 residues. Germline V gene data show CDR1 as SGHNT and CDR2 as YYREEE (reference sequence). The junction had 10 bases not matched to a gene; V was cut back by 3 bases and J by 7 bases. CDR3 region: CASSSPGQGRGGYTF. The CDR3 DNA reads TGTGCCAGCAGCTCCCCGGGACAGGGACGGGGTGGCTACACCTTC.

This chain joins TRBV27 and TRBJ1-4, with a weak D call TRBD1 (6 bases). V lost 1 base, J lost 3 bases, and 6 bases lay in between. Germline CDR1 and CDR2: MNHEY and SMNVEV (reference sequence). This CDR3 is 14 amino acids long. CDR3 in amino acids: CASSLWGPNEKLFF. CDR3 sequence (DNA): TGTGCCAGCAGTTTATGGGGGCCTAATGAAAAACTGTTTTTT.

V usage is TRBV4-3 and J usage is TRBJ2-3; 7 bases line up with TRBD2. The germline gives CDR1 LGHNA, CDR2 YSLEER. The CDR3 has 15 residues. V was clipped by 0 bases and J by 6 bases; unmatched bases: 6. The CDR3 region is CASSQDWEGHDTQYF. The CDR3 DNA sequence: TGCGCCAGCAGCCAAGATTGGGAGGGCCACGATACGCAGTATTTT.